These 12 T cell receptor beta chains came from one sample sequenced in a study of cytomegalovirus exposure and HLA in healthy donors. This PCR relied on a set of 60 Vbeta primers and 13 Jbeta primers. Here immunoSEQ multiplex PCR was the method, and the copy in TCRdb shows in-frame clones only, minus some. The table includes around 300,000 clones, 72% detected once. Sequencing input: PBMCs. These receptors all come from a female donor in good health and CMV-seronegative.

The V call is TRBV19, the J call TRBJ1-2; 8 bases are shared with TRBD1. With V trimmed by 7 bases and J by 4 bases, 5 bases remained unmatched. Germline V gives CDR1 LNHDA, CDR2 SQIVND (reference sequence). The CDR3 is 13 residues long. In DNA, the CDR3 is TGTGCCAGTAACCCGACAGGGGCCTATGGCTACACCTTC. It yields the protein CASNPTGAYGYTF.

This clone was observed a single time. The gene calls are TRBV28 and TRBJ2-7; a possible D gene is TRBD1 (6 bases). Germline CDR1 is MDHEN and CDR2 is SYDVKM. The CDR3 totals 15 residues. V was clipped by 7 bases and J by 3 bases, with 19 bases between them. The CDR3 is CASNPTGTPSYEQYF. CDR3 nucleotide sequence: TGTGCCAGCAATCCCACCGGGACACCGAGCTACGAGCAGTACTTC.

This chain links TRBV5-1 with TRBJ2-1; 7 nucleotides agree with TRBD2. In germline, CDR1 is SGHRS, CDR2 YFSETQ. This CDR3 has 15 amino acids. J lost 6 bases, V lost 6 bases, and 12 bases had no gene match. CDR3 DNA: TGCGCCAGCACCCTCGGACTAGATCCCTTCAATGAGCAGTTCTTC. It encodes CASTLGLDPFNEQFF.

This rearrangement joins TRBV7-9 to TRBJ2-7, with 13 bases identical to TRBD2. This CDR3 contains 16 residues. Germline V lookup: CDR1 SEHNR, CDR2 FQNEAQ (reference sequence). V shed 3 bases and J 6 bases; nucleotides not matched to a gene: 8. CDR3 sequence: CASSLGTSGILREQYF. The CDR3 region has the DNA TGTGCCAGCAGCTTGGGGACTAGCGGGATCTTGCGCGAGCAGTACTTC.

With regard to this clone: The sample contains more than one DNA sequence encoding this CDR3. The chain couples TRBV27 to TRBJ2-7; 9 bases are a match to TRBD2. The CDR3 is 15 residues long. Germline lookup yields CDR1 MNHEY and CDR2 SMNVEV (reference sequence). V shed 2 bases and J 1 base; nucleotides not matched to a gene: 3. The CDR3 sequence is CASSLGAGGSYEQYF. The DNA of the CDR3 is TGTGCCAGCAGTTTAGGGGCGGGAGGGTCCTACGAGCAGTACTTC.

The chain's CDR3 is CASSEGTVGELFF. The CDR3 bases are TGTGCCAGCAGCGAGGGGACTGTAGGGGAGCTGTTTTTT. The V and J genes are TRBV9 and TRBJ2-2, with D possibly TRBD2 on 6 matching bases. This CDR3 contains 13 residues. V was cut by 3 bases and J by 8 bases, with 11 bases left in between. Germline lookup yields CDR1 SGDLS and CDR2 YYNGEE.

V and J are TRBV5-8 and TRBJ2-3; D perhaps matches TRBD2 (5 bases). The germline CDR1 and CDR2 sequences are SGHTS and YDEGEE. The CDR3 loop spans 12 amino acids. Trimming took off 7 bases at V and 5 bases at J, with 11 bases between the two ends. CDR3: CASRRPKDTQYF. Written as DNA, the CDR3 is TGTGCCAGCCGGAGGCCGAAAGATACGCAGTATTTT.

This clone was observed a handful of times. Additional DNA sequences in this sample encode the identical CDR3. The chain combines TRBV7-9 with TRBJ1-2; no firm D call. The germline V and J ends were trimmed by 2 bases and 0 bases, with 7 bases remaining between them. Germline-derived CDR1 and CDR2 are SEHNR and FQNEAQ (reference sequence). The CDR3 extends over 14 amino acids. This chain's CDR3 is CASSLRGANYGYTF. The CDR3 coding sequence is TGTGCCAGCAGCTTACGGGGAGCTAACTATGGCTACACCTTC. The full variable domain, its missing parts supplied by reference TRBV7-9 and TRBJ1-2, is DTGVSQNPRHKITKRGQNVTFRCDPISEHNRLYWYRQTLGQGPEFLTYFQNEAQLEKSRLLSDRFSAERPKGSFSTLEIQRTEQGDSAMYLCASSLRGANYGYTFGSGTRLTVV.

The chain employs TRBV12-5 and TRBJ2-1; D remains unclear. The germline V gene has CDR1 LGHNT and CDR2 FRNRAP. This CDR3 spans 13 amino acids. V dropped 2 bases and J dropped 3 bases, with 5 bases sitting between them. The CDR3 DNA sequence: TGTGCTAGTGGTTTGTCCCTCTACAATGAGCAGTTCTTC. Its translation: CASGLSLYNEQFF.

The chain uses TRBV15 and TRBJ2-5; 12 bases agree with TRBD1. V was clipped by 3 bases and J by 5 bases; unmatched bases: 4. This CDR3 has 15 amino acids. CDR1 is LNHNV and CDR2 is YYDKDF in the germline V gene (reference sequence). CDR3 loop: CATSRGQGAGETQYF. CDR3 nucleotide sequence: TGTGCCACCAGCAGGGGACAGGGGGCCGGCGAGACCCAGTACTTC.

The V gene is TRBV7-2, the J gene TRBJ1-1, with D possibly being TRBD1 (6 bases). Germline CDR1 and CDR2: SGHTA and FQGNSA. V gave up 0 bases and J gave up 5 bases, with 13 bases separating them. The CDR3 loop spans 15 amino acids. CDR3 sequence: CASSLARAGDTEAFF. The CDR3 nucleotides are TGTGCCAGCAGCTTAGCGCGGGCAGGGGATACTGAAGCTTTCTTT.

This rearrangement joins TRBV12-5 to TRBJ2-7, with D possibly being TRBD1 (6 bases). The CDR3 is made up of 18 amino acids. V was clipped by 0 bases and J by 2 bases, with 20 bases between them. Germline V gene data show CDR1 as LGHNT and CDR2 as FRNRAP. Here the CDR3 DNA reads TGTGCTAGTGGTTTGGTACAGGGCAGGGCGGCGTTTACCTACGAGCAGTACTTC. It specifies CASGLVQGRAAFTYEQYF. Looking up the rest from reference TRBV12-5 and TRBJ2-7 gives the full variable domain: DARVTQTPRHKVTEMGQEVTMRCQPILGHNTVFWYRQTMMQGLELLAYFRNRAPLDDSGMPKDRFSAEMPDATLATLKIQPSEPRDSAVYFCASGLVQGRAAFTYEQYFGPGTRLTVT.